The 28 T cell receptor beta chains given below trace back to one sample, sequenced in a study of T-cell reconstitution after alpha-beta-depleted transplantation in children. Using unique molecular identifiers, the investigators prepared the TCRbeta library. TCRdb re-derived calls from the PCR reads in MiXCR, one entry per CDR3 protein. The table includes some 490,000 distinct CDR3 sequences, around 12% detected once. The source material was PBMCs from the stem cell graft donor, sampled from the stem cell graft. All receptors come from a human donor who donated a stem cell graft to a child with combined immunodeficiency.

Points on this clonotype: It may be a read error: a sequence one base away is much more abundant. The conserved phenylalanine or tryptophan is not found at the CDR3 terminus, so this likely reflects a read error. The chain couples TRBV10-3 to TRBJ2-3; D not certain. Germline V gene data show CDR1 as ENHRY and CDR2 as SYGVKD. V lost 10 bases to trimming and J lost 5 bases, with 10 bases between them. The CDR3 runs to 11 residues. The CDR3 region has the DNA TGTGCCAGTCAGCTCCTAGATACGCAGTATTGT. Protein: CASQLLDTQYC.

The chain recombines TRBV6-4 with TRBJ2-6, with D tentatively TRBD1 (5 bases). CDR1 is MRHNA, CDR2 SNTAGT, per germline. V was cut by 2 bases and J by 0 bases, with 5 bases left in between. CDR3 size: 15 residues. CDR3 nucleotide sequence: TGTGCCAGCAGTGACGACAGCTCTGGGGCCAACGTCCTGACTTTC. Translation gives CASSDDSSGANVLTF.

The rearrangement joins TRBV12-3 or TRBV12-4 to TRBJ2-4, with TRBD2 matching over 7 bases. V lost 2 bases and J lost 7; bases outside the gene matches: 8. This CDR3 region has 15 residues. This chain's CDR3 is CASSLFGGLPNIQYF. DNA of the CDR3: TGTGCCAGCAGTTTATTTGGGGGACTACCCAACATTCAGTACTTC.

This clonotype was picked up a small number of times. This rearrangement joins TRBV20-1 to TRBJ2-5, with 10 bases that match TRBD2. The CDR3 consists of 15 residues. J was trimmed by 5 bases and V by 6 bases; bases with no gene match: 12. Germline V gene data show CDR1 as DFQATT and CDR2 as SNEGSKA (reference sequence). This chain's CDR3 is CSAGTVAGGRETQYF. In nucleotides, the CDR3 is TGCAGTGCCGGGACCGTAGCGGGAGGTCGGGAGACCCAGTACTTC.

The chain combines TRBV27 with TRBJ2-1; tentative D call: TRBD1 (5 bases). CDR1 and CDR2 from the germline V gene are MNHEY and SMNVEV (reference sequence). V lost 0 bases to trimming and J lost 6 bases, with 12 bases between them. The CDR3 is made up of 15 amino acids. The CDR3 sequence is CASSLSKVGANEQFF. CDR3 sequence (DNA): TGTGCCAGCAGTTTATCGAAGGTAGGGGCCAATGAGCAGTTCTTC.

This clonotype was observed a few times. J is TRBJ2-1 and V is TRBV6-2 or TRBV6-3; TRBD2 matches at 9 bases. Germline V gives CDR1 MNHEY, CDR2 SVGEGT. The CDR3 loop spans 15 amino acids. Unmatched junction bases numbered 9, after V lost 6 bases and J lost 6 bases. DNA for the CDR3: TGTGCCAGCAGGCTCGCTAGCGGGGTTGGCAATGAGCAGTTCTTC. It codes for CASRLASGVGNEQFF.

The sample holds many counts of this clonotype. This may arise from a read error, as a much more abundant clone is one base away. The chain uses TRBV12-3 or TRBV12-4 and TRBJ2-7; 9 nucleotides agree with TRBD1. CDR3 length: 14 residues. The J segment lost 6 bases and the V segment lost 3 bases, leaving 6 bases of the junction unmatched. In nucleotides, the CDR3 is TGTGCCAGCAGTTTGGGGGACAGGGCCGGCGAGCAGTACTTC. Translated: CASSLGDRAGEQYF.

This clonotype turned up a few times. The CDR3 nucleotides read TGTGCCAGCGCCCATAACGGGGGAAGACCCAATCAGCCCCAGCATTTT. The encoded protein is CASAHNGGRPNQPQHF. The rearrangement uses TRBV2 and TRBJ1-5; TRBD1 might be the D (5 bases). CDR1 and CDR2 from the germline V gene are SNHLY and FYNNEI. The ends were cut back, 8 bases at V and 3 bases at J, with 20 bases in the middle. The CDR3 is made up of 16 amino acids.

In this sample, this clonotype turned up many times. This chain joins TRBV12-3 or TRBV12-4 and TRBJ2-5; 8 bases match TRBD2. This CDR3 comprises 13 residues. V shed 6 bases and J 7 bases; nucleotides not matched to a gene: 7. The CDR3 DNA reads as TGTGCCAGCAGCCATGGACTAGCTGGGACCCAGTACTTC. Its translation is CASSHGLAGTQYF.

The CDR3 region has the DNA TGTGCCAGCAGTTTATCGAATTGGGGGGATACGCAGTATTTT. Amino acids: CASSLSNWGDTQYF. V and J are TRBV27 and TRBJ2-3, with D tentatively TRBD1 or TRBD2 (5 bases each). Germline V gene lookup returns CDR1 MNHEY and CDR2 SMNVEV (reference sequence). With 0 bases removed from V and 6 bases from J, the gap between germline ends came to 10 bases. This CDR3 comprises 14 residues.

V is TRBV10-3 and J is TRBJ2-1; TRBD1 or TRBD2 may be the D gene (5 bases each). The V and J ends lost 4 bases and 3 bases respectively, with 19 bases between them. The CDR3 is made up of 17 amino acids. The germline CDR1 and CDR2 sequences are ENHRY and SYGVKD. In nucleotides, the CDR3 is TGTGCCATCAGTGTGGGGACGGGGCCGTGGAACTACAATGAGCAGTTCTTC. Its protein product is CAISVGTGPWNYNEQFF.

This chain uses TRBV6-2 or TRBV6-3 with TRBJ2-5; TRBD2 matches at 10 bases. J lost 1 base, V lost 7 bases, and 12 bases had no gene match. Per germline, CDR1 MNHEY and CDR2 SVGEGT. The CDR3 contains 17 residues. CDR3 nucleotide sequence: TGTGCCAGCACCTCCTGGAGGGAGCGGGAGGGCCAAGAGACCCAGTACTTC. This sequence encodes CASTSWREREGQETQYF.

The chain carries TRBV3-1 and TRBJ2-1; D ambiguous. The CDR3 spans 17 residues. Trimming removed 0 bases from V and 0 bases from J, with 12 bases in between. Germline values: CDR1 LGHDT, CDR2 YNNKEL (reference sequence). The CDR3 nucleotides read TGTGCCAGCAGCCAAGATTGGCGGAGAAGCTCCTACAATGAGCAGTTCTTC. It codes for CASSQDWRRSSYNEQFF.

This clonotype was seen repeatedly, ten times or more. This chain uses TRBV28 with TRBJ2-1; D remains ambiguous. Germline lookup yields CDR1 MDHEN and CDR2 SYDVKM. This CDR3 is built from 11 residues. V lost 5 bases and J 15 bases, leaving 14 bases between the germline ends. CDR3 bases: TGTGCCAGCAGTAAAACCCCGGTTACGTTCTTC. This codes for CASSKTPVTFF.

The chain is built from TRBV4-3 and TRBJ2-6; no definite D call. Germline CDR1 reads LGHNA; CDR2 reads YSLEER. The CDR3 runs 15 residues. The V and J ends lost 3 bases and 0 bases respectively, with 6 bases between them. In DNA, the CDR3 is TGCGCCAGCAGCCACACGTACTCTGGGGCCAACGTCCTGACTTTC. This sequence encodes CASSHTYSGANVLTF.

V usage is TRBV15 and J usage is TRBJ2-3; TRBD1 agrees at 7 bases. The length of the CDR3 is 14 residues. V dropped 4 bases and J dropped 5; count of bases not matched to a gene: 6. Looked up from germline, CDR1 is LNHNV and CDR2 is YYDKDF (reference sequence). CDR3 sequence (DNA): TGTGCCACCAGCACCGGGACAGCACGAGATACGCAGTATTTT. Translating it yields CATSTGTARDTQYF.

This clonotype showed up just a few times. The chain joins TRBV5-1 to TRBJ2-1, with TRBD2 identical over 7 bases. Looked up from germline, CDR1 is SGHRS and CDR2 is YFSETQ. This CDR3 comprises 13 residues. Germline trimming cut 5 bases from V and 1 base from J; bases unmatched to any gene: 0. CDR3 residues: CASRLASYNEQFF. CDR3 coding DNA: TGCGCCAGCAGACTAGCGTCCTACAATGAGCAGTTCTTC.

This clonotype was counted only a few times. The genes are TRBV7-2 and TRBJ2-7; 14 positions match TRBD2. J gave up 2 bases and V 4 bases, and 4 bases lay outside the gene matches. Germline assignment: CDR1 SGHTA and CDR2 FQGNSA. The CDR3 is made up of 16 amino acids. In nucleotides, the CDR3 is TGTGCCAGCAGCTCCGGGACTAGCGGGGGAGCCTACGAGCAGTACTTC. Protein product: CASSSGTSGGAYEQYF.

The table lists this clonotype with a few counts. The chain combines TRBV6-2 or TRBV6-3 with TRBJ2-1; tentative D call: TRBD2 (5 bases). The CDR3 length is 16 residues. In germline, CDR1 is MNHEY, CDR2 SVGEGT. The V end was cut by 2 bases, the J end by 8 bases, with 19 bases between. The CDR3 DNA reads as TGTGCCAGCAGTTACCCCCGGGGTATTGTCATAGATGAGCAGTTCTTC. Its translation: CASSYPRGIVIDEQFF.

The chain couples TRBV11-2 to TRBJ2-1, with TRBD2 identical over 10 bases. The CDR3 covers 16 residues. Germline V gene data show CDR1 as SGHAT and CDR2 as FQNNGV. Trimming at V came to 5 bases and at J to 4 bases, leaving 8 bases not matched to a gene. CDR3 residues: CASSASGSFWYNEQFF. The CDR3 coding sequence is TGTGCCAGCAGCGCTAGCGGGAGCTTTTGGTACAATGAGCAGTTCTTC.

This clonotype appeared a few times. The chain combines TRBV7-2 with TRBJ1-2, with a tentative D call TRBD1 (6 bases). Trimming removed 1 base from V and 4 bases from J, with 10 bases in between. The CDR3 is 14 amino acids. Germline loops: CDR1 SGHTA, CDR2 FQGNSA. CDR3 residues: CASSLGIQGYGYTF. Written as DNA, the CDR3 is TGTGCCAGCAGCTTAGGGATACAGGGCTATGGCTACACCTTC. Looking up the rest from reference TRBV7-2 and TRBJ1-2 gives the full variable domain: GAGVSQSPSNKVTEKGKDVELRCDPISGHTALYWYRQSLGQGLEFLIYFQGNSAPDKSGLPSDRFSAERTGGSVSTLTIQRTQQEDSAVYLCASSLGIQGYGYTFGSGTRLTVV.

This chain uses TRBV7-9 with TRBJ1-5; D gene uncertain. The V gene lost 4 bases and the J gene lost 1 base, with 8 bases spanning the gap. The CDR3 sequence is 14 residues long. Germline V CDR1 and CDR2: SEHNR, FQNEAQ (reference sequence). CDR3 amino acids: CASSSVLSNQPQHF. As DNA, the CDR3 is TGTGCCAGCAGCTCAGTACTCAGCAATCAGCCCCAGCATTTT. The full variable domain, completed using reference TRBV7-9 and TRBJ1-5, is DTGVSQNPRHKITKRGQNVTFRCDPISEHNRLYWYRQTLGQGPEFLTYFQNEAQLEKSRLLSDRFSAERPKGSFSTLEIQRTEQGDSAMYLCASSSVLSNQPQHFGDGTRLSIL.

This clonotype was seen only a few times. The CDR3 region has the DNA TGTGCCAGCACCGCCGGGTCTAGCGGGGACCAAGAGACCCAGTACTTC. It codes for CASTAGSSGDQETQYF. The chain couples TRBV9 to TRBJ2-5, with 9 bases that match TRBD2. The CDR3 has 16 amino acids. V trimming: 6 bases; J trimming: 0 bases; junction bases outside the gene matches: 9. The germline V gene has CDR1 SGDLS and CDR2 YYNGEE.

This clonotype was seen more than once but under ten times. V is TRBV7-9 and J is TRBJ1-6; D is possibly TRBD1 (6 bases). The CDR3 is 17 amino acids. From germline, CDR1 is SEHNR and CDR2 FQNEAQ (reference sequence). V was cut by 5 bases and J by 3 bases, with 17 bases left in between. CDR3 in DNA: TGTGCCAGCAGCACTCCGCCAGGGGAGAGCTATAATTCACCCCTCCACTTT. It is translated as CASSTPPGESYNSPLHF.

This clonotype came up a few times. The rearrangement joins TRBV5-1 to TRBJ2-3, with 10 bases matching TRBD2. The CDR3 runs to 20 residues. The germline V gene encodes CDR1 SGHRS and CDR2 YFSETQ. V lost 4 bases, J lost 1 base, and 18 bases stayed unmatched. The CDR3 loop is CASSRNEGAGGLSGTDTQYF. DNA of the CDR3: TGCGCCAGCAGCCGGAACGAAGGAGCGGGAGGGCTCTCGGGCACAGATACGCAGTATTTT.

This clonotype was detected many times. The DNA of the CDR3 is TGCGCCAGCAGCTTGGCGACTAGCGGGAGCGATACGCAGTATTTT. Translating it yields CASSLATSGSDTQYF. This chain uses TRBV5-1 with TRBJ2-3, with TRBD2 matching over 12 bases. V lost 0 bases to trimming and J lost 6 bases; unmatched junction nucleotides: 2. The CDR3 has 15 amino acids. Germline CDR1 and CDR2: SGHRS and YFSETQ. Supplemented by reference TRBV5-1 and TRBJ2-3, the full variable domain reads KAGVTQTPRYLIKTRGQQVTLSCSPISGHRSVSWYQQTPGQGLQFLFEYFSETQRNKGNFPGRFSGRQFSNSRSEMNVSTLELGDSALYLCASSLATSGSDTQYFGPGTRLTVL.

The sample holds many counts of this clonotype. V is TRBV20-1 and J is TRBJ1-6, with 7 positions matching TRBD1. J lost 6 bases, V lost 3 bases, and 5 bases had no gene match. CDR1 is DFQATT, CDR2 SNEGSKA, per germline (reference sequence). There are 14 residues in the CDR3. The DNA of the CDR3 is TGCAGTGCTAGGGAGGCAGGGGGTAATTCACCCCTCCACTTT. This gives the protein CSAREAGGNSPLHF.

The table lists this clonotype with a few counts. The chain couples TRBV7-6 to TRBJ2-2; 9 positions match TRBD1. CDR3 length: 17 residues. Germline V lookup: CDR1 SGHVS, CDR2 FNYEAQ. Trimming at V came to 5 bases and at J to 7 bases, leaving 14 bases not matched to a gene. The CDR3 nucleotides read TGTGCCAGCAGCCTTATCGAATTACAGGGGGCTGGCGGGGAGCTGTTTTTT. Amino acids: CASSLIELQGAGGELFF.